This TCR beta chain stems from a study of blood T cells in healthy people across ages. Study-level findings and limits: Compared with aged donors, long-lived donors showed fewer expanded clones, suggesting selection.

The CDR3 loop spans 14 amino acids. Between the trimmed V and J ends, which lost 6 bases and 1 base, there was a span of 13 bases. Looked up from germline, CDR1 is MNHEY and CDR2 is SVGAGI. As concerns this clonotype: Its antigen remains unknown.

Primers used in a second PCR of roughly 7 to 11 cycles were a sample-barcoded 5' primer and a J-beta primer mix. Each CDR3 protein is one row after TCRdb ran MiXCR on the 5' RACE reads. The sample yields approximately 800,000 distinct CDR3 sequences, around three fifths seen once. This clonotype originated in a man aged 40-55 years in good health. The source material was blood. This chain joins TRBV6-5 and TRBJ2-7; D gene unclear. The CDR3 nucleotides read TGTGCCAGCAGGCCACTAACGGCTTCCTACGAGCAGTACTTC. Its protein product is CASRPLTASYEQYF.